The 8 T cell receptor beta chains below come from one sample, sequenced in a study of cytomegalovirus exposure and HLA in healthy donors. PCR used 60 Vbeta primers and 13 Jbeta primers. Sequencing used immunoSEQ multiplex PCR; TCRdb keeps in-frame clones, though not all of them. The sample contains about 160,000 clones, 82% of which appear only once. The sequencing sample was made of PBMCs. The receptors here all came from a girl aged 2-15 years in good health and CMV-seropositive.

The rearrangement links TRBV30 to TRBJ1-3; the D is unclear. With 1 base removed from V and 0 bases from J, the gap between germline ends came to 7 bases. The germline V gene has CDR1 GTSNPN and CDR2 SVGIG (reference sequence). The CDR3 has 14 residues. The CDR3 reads CAWSELHSGNTIYF. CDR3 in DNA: TGTGCCTGGAGTGAACTTCACTCTGGAAACACCATATATTTT. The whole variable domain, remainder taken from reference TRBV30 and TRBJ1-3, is SQTIHQWPATLVQPVGSPLSLECTVEGTSNPNLYWYRQAAGRGLQLLFYSVGIGQISSEVPQNLSASRPQDRQFILSSKKLLLSDSGFYLCAWSELHSGNTIYFGEGSWLTVV.

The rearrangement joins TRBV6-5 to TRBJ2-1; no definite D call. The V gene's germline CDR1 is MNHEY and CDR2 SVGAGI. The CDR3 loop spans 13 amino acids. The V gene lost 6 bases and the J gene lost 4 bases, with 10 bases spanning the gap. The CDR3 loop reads CASRQSPYNEQFF. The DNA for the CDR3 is TGTGCCAGCAGGCAGTCCCCATACAATGAGCAGTTCTTC.

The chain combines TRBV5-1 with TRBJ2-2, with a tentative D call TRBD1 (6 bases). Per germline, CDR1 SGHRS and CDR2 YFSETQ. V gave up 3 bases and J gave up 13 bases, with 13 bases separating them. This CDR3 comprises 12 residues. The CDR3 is CASSSTGNALFF. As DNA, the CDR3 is TGCGCCAGCAGCTCCACAGGGAATGCGCTGTTTTTT. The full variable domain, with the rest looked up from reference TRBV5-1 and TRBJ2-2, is KAGVTQTPRYLIKTRGQQVTLSCSPISGHRSVSWYQQTPGQGLQFLFEYFSETQRNKGNFPGRFSGRQFSNSRSEMNVSTLELGDSALYLCASSSTGNALFFGEGSRLTVL.

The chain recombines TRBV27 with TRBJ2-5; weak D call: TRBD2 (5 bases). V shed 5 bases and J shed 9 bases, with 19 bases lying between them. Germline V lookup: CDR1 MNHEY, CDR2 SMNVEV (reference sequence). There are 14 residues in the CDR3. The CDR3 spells CASSPAVAGDPQYF. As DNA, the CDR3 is TGTGCCAGCAGTCCTGCGGTCGCGGGCGACCCCCAGTACTTC.

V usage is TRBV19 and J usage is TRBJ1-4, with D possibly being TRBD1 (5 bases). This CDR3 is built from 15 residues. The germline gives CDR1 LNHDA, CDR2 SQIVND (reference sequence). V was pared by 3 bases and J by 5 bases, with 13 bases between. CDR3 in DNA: TGTGCCAGTAGTATCTTGGCAGGGTGGAATGAAAAACTGTTTTTT. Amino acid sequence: CASSILAGWNEKLFF.

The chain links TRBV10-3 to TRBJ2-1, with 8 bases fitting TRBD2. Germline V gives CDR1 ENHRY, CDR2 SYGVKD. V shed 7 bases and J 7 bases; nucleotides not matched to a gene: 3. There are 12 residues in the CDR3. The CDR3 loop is CAINRGGNEQFF. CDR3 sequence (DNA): TGTGCCATCAACCGGGGGGGGAATGAGCAGTTCTTC.

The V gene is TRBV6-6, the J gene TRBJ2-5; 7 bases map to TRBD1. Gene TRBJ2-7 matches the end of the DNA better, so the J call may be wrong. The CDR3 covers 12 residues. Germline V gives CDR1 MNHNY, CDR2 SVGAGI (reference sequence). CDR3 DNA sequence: TGTGCCAGCAGCTATACAGGGGACGAGCAGTACTTC. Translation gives CASSYTGDEQYF.

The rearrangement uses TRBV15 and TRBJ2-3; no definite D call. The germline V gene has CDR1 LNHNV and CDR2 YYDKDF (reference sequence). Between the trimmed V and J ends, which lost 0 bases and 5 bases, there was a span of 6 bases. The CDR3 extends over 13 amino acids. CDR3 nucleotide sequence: TGTGCCACCAGCAGAGATGTGAGAGATACGCAGTATTTT. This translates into CATSRDVRDTQYF.